Each of the 30 T cell receptor beta chains below was sequenced from the same sample in a study of T cell responses to AZD1222 COVID-19 vaccine. Sequencing was performed with immunoSEQ multiplex PCR; in TCRdb, only in-frame clones are kept and a portion is missing. Of about 100,000 clones listed, about 85% are singletons. The sequencing here drew on peripheral blood, taken on day 0 of AZD1222 vaccination. The source of these receptors is an adult in good health.

The gene calls are TRBV19 and TRBJ1-1; maybe TRBD1 (6 bases). Looked up from germline, CDR1 is LNHDA and CDR2 is SQIVND (reference sequence). The CDR3 is 19 amino acids. The germline V and J ends were trimmed by 8 bases and 5 bases, with 33 bases remaining between them. The CDR3 bases are TGTGCCAGTTCGATCCTGCTGGGAGGGGGAGCGGCCCGTGGGACTGAAGCTTTCTTT. Its translation is CASSILLGGGAARGTEAFF. The entire variable domain, with the rest obtained from reference TRBV19 and TRBJ1-1, is as follows: DGGITQSPKYLFRKEGQNVTLSCEQNLNHDAMYWYRQDPGQGLRLIYYSQIVNDFQKGDIAEGYSVSREKKESFPLTVTSAQKNPTAFYLCASSILLGGGAARGTEAFFGQGTRLTVV.

V gene TRBV4-2 combines with J gene TRBJ2-3, with a possible D match to TRBD2 (6 bases). Per the germline V gene, CDR1 is LGHNA and CDR2 is YNFKEQ. The CDR3 contains 16 residues. The V gene lost 3 bases and the J gene lost 3 bases, with 16 bases spanning the gap. CDR3 sequence (DNA): TGTGCCAGCAGCCACTTGGGGGAGGAGCCAACAGATACGCAGTATTTT. Encoded protein: CASSHLGEEPTDTQYF.

This chain connects TRBV7-9 to TRBJ1-2; 7 bases are shared with TRBD1. V gave up 2 bases and J gave up 4 bases; unmatched junction bases: 7. The CDR3 spans 15 residues. Germline values: CDR1 SEHNR, CDR2 FQNEAQ (reference sequence). In nucleotides, the CDR3 is TGTGCCAGCAGCTTACAGGGGGGGCAGATCTATGGCTACACCTTC. The encoded protein is CASSLQGGQIYGYTF.

The rearrangement joins TRBV6-5 to TRBJ2-7; perhaps TRBD2 as D (6 bases). Germline V gene sequence: CDR1 MNHEY, CDR2 SVGAGI. CDR3 size: 14 residues. Trimming cost V 7 bases and J 6 bases, with 19 bases left between them. CDR3 in DNA: TGTGCCAGCAAGCCGAGCAGGGAGGCGGGCGAGCAGTACTTC. Translating it yields CASKPSREAGEQYF.

V is TRBV7-2 and J is TRBJ1-6, with 8 positions matching TRBD1. CDR3 length: 16 residues. V lost 2 bases to trimming and J lost 5 bases; unmatched junction nucleotides: 5. In germline, CDR1 is SGHTA, CDR2 FQGNSA. Here the CDR3 DNA reads TGTGCCAGCAGCTTACCCGGACAGGGCGATAATTCACCCCTCCACTTT. Protein sequence: CASSLPGQGDNSPLHF.

The chain recombines TRBV2 with TRBJ1-2; 7 bases line up with TRBD1. CDR3 length: 14 amino acids. Trimming at V came to 8 bases and at J to 3 bases, leaving 9 bases not matched to a gene. Germline CDR1 and CDR2: SNHLY and FYNNEI. As DNA, the CDR3 is TGTGCCAGCGGCTCGGGACAGCTCCACTATGGCTACACCTTC. Its protein is CASGSGQLHYGYTF.

This sequence joins TRBV7-3 and TRBJ1-5, with D unclear. CDR1 and CDR2 (germline): SGHTA, FQGTGA. The length of the CDR3 is 13 residues. V dropped 5 bases and J dropped 1 base, with 6 bases sitting between them. CDR3 DNA: TGTGCCAGCAGCCTAGACAGCAATCAGCCCCAGCATTTT. Translated: CASSLDSNQPQHF.

V and J are TRBV19 and TRBJ2-2, with a weak D call TRBD1 (6 bases). CDR1 and CDR2 from the germline V gene are LNHDA and SQIVND (reference sequence). This CDR3 spans 15 amino acids. Trimming took 5 bases from V and 5 from J, leaving 15 bases between them. This CDR3 reads CASSVGQGLTGELFF. The CDR3 nucleotides are TGTGCCAGTAGTGTGGGGCAGGGGTTGACCGGGGAGCTGTTTTTT.

The V call is TRBV6-5, the J call TRBJ1-1; TRBD1 matches at 7 bases. Germline-derived CDR1 and CDR2 are MNHEY and SVGAGI. The length of the CDR3 is 14 residues. The V and J ends lost 4 bases and 7 bases, in that order; junction bases with no gene match: 9. Here the CDR3 DNA reads TGTGCCAGCAGTTTAGACAGGGTCGGGCTTGAAGCTTTCTTT. Encoded protein: CASSLDRVGLEAFF.

The chain couples TRBV7-2 to TRBJ2-1, with unresolved D. V lost 1 base to trimming and J lost 5 bases, with 12 bases between them. CDR3 size: 15 residues. CDR1 and CDR2 from the germline V gene are SGHTA and FQGNSA. DNA for the CDR3: TGTGCCAGCAGCTTAGAGCAGTATATCCACAATGAGCAGTTCTTC. This gives the protein CASSLEQYIHNEQFF. Full variable domain (missing parts from reference TRBV7-2 and TRBJ2-1): GAGVSQSPSNKVTEKGKDVELRCDPISGHTALYWYRQSLGQGLEFLIYFQGNSAPDKSGLPSDRFSAERTGGSVSTLTIQRTQQEDSAVYLCASSLEQYIHNEQFFGPGTRLTVL.

The rearrangement links TRBV30 to TRBJ1-2; maybe TRBD1 (6 bases). Germline V CDR1 and CDR2: GTSNPN, SVGIG (reference sequence). Trimming removed 3 bases from V and 6 bases from J, with 14 bases in between. CDR3 size: 13 residues. The CDR3 DNA is TGTGCCTGGAGAATAACAGGGCCTCATGGCTACACCTTC. The encoded protein is CAWRITGPHGYTF.

In this sample, this clone turned up once. V gene TRBV9 combines with J gene TRBJ1-4; D is unresolved. The CDR3 loop spans 15 amino acids. Germline V lookup: CDR1 SGDLS, CDR2 YYNGEE. Trimming took off 0 bases at V and 5 bases at J, with 11 bases between the two ends. The CDR3 protein is CASSVGGRANEKLFF. The CDR3 bases are TGTGCCAGCAGCGTAGGCGGGCGCGCGAATGAAAAACTGTTTTTT.

The CDR3 loop reads CSPPGPSYEQYF. CDR3 DNA sequence: TGCAGCCCCCCGGGACCCTCCTACGAGCAGTACTTC. The chain is built from TRBV29-1 and TRBJ2-7; D possibly matches TRBD1 or TRBD2 (5 bases each). CDR1 SQVTM and CDR2 ANQGSEA come from the germline V gene. This CDR3 comprises 12 residues. Trimming removed 8 bases at V and 0 bases at J, with 11 bases between.

This chain joins TRBV4-1 and TRBJ1-1; D unresolved. Germline V gene lookup returns CDR1 MGHRA and CDR2 YSYEKL. V shed 8 bases and J shed 0 bases, with 22 bases lying between them. The CDR3 contains 17 residues. The CDR3 coding sequence is TGCGCCAGCTCGTACAGATCGGCCCCATGGCTGAACACTGAAGCTTTCTTT. Translation: CASSYRSAPWLNTEAFF.

This clone has just a few counts. The chain couples TRBV18 to TRBJ1-6, with TRBD1 as a possible D gene (6 bases). Between the trimmed V and J ends, which lost 6 bases and 8 bases, there was a span of 20 bases. The germline gives CDR1 KGHSH, CDR2 LQKENI. The CDR3 covers 16 residues. The CDR3: CASSPSSGTKDSPLHF. As DNA, the CDR3 is TGTGCCAGCTCGCCATCATCCGGGACAAAGGATTCACCCCTCCACTTT.

The chain has TRBV6-1 and TRBJ1-5; the match to TRBD1 covers 8 bases. In germline, CDR1 is MNHNS, CDR2 SASEGT. The CDR3 sequence is 17 residues long. V lost 4 bases and J lost 2; bases outside the gene matches: 10. CDR3 DNA sequence: TGTGCCAGCAGTGCGAGAGGACAGGGCAGTGGCAATCAGCCCCAGCATTTT. This encodes CASSARGQGSGNQPQHF.

The chain uses TRBV14 and TRBJ1-2; tentatively, D is TRBD1 (5 bases). Germline CDR1 and CDR2: SGHDN and FVKESK. The CDR3 is 17 amino acids. V was shortened by 0 bases and J by 1 base, with 15 bases between the two germline ends. The CDR3 reads CASSQDGYRLGNYGYTF. Written as DNA, the CDR3 is TGTGCCAGCAGCCAAGATGGGTACAGGTTGGGTAACTATGGCTACACCTTC.

The rearrangement links TRBV28 to TRBJ1-2, with 9 bases lining up with TRBD1. Germline V CDR1 and CDR2: MDHEN, SYDVKM. CDR3 length: 16 residues. J lost 5 bases, V lost 4 bases, and 11 bases had no gene match. In DNA form, the CDR3 reads TGTGCCAGCAGTTACAGGGGGCGGGAAGGTTTTTATGGCTACACCTTC. Its protein is CASSYRGREGFYGYTF.

This chain connects TRBV7-9 to TRBJ1-2; possible D gene TRBD1, 5 bases. This CDR3 is built from 12 residues. CDR1 SEHNR and CDR2 FQNEAQ come from the germline V gene (reference sequence). Trimming pared 8 bases from V and 7 bases from J, leaving 14 bases between. CDR3: CASGRGGRGYTF. CDR3 DNA: TGTGCCAGCGGTCGGGGGGGTCGTGGCTACACCTTC.

The genes are TRBV5-1 and TRBJ1-2, with 12 positions matching TRBD1. Losses at the gene ends were 4 bases for V and 4 bases for J; bases not matched to a gene: 14. The CDR3 length is 18 residues. Germline assignment: CDR1 SGHRS and CDR2 YFSETQ. The CDR3 DNA reads as TGCGCCAGCAGCCCGCGGGGACAGGGGGCCACTCCCCCCTATGGCTACACCTTC. As protein: CASSPRGQGATPPYGYTF.

V usage is TRBV5-1 and J usage is TRBJ2-7; D call uncertain. Looked up from germline, CDR1 is SGHRS and CDR2 is YFSETQ. V was clipped by 3 bases and J by 5 bases, with 15 bases between them. The length of the CDR3 is 14 residues. In nucleotides, the CDR3 is TGCGCCAGCAGCTACGCCGCCGTGGCAGACGAGCAGTACTTC. As protein: CASSYAAVADEQYF.

V usage is TRBV14 and J usage is TRBJ1-4, with D hard to call. Trimming took 0 bases from V and 0 from J, leaving 8 bases between them. Germline loops: CDR1 SGHDN, CDR2 FVKESK. The CDR3 spans 16 residues. CDR3: CASSQDFAATNEKLFF. CDR3 coding DNA: TGTGCCAGCAGCCAAGACTTTGCTGCAACTAATGAAAAACTGTTTTTT.

This chain uses TRBV2 with TRBJ2-3, with a tentative D call TRBD2 (6 bases). CDR1 is SNHLY and CDR2 is FYNNEI in the germline V gene. The length of the CDR3 is 14 residues. V lost 8 bases to trimming and J lost 6 bases, with 18 bases between them. The CDR3, as DNA: TGTGCCAGCGGCTTGGGAGCGGGCCGCGATACGCAGTATTTT. Amino acids: CASGLGAGRDTQYF.

This rearrangement joins TRBV7-9 to TRBJ1-5, with D possibly matching TRBD1 (5 bases). Per germline, CDR1 SEHNR and CDR2 FQNEAQ (reference sequence). There are 16 residues in the CDR3. Trimming took 5 bases from V and 3 from J, leaving 17 bases between them. The CDR3 region is CASSRRSDTDNQPQHF. For the CDR3, the DNA is TGTGCCAGCAGCCGACGGTCGGACACTGACAATCAGCCCCAGCATTTT. The whole variable domain, remainder taken from reference TRBV7-9 and TRBJ1-5, is DTGVSQNPRHKITKRGQNVTFRCDPISEHNRLYWYRQTLGQGPEFLTYFQNEAQLEKSRLLSDRFSAERPKGSFSTLEIQRTEQGDSAMYLCASSRRSDTDNQPQHFGDGTRLSIL.

The chain combines TRBV5-6 with TRBJ1-6; 7 bases fit TRBD1. This CDR3 contains 16 residues. CDR1 and CDR2 from the germline V gene are SGHDT and YYEEEE. V was pared by 2 bases and J by 0 bases, with 2 bases of the junction left unmatched. The CDR3 DNA follows: TGTGCCAGCAGCTTATCAGGGGGCTCCTATAATTCACCCCTCCACTTT. It specifies CASSLSGGSYNSPLHF.

This chain connects TRBV6-5 to TRBJ2-3; no firm D call. The CDR3 has 13 residues. Trimming cost V 8 bases and J 2 bases, with 11 bases left between them. Germline CDR1 and CDR2: MNHEY and SVGAGI. CDR3 coding DNA: TGTGCCAGCGCCCTCAGGCTCACAGATACGCAGTATTTT. Its protein is CASALRLTDTQYF.

CDR3 nucleotides: TGTGCCATCCCCTCGGGTCCTATCTCTGGGGCCAACGTCCTGACTTTC. Translated, it gives CAIPSGPISGANVLTF. This chain links TRBV10-3 with TRBJ2-6; D gene uncertain. V was pared by 8 bases and J by 0 bases, with 14 bases between. This CDR3 is built from 16 residues. Germline V gives CDR1 ENHRY, CDR2 SYGVKD.

The rearrangement links TRBV12-3 or TRBV12-4 to TRBJ2-1; 7 nucleotides align to TRBD1. This CDR3 is built from 12 residues. The junction had 10 bases not matched to a gene; V was cut back by 5 bases and J by 15 bases. The CDR3 nucleotides are TGTGCCAGCAGTGCCTCGGGACAGAAGATGTTCTTC. It codes for CASSASGQKMFF.

The rearrangement joins TRBV6-2 or TRBV6-3 to TRBJ2-7, with D perhaps matching TRBD1 (5 bases). The CDR3 is 15 residues long. The V gene lost 0 bases and the J gene lost 4 bases, with 13 bases spanning the gap. CDR1 MNHEY and CDR2 SVGEGT come from the germline V gene. CDR3 DNA sequence: TGTGCCAGCAGTTACTCGCAGGGAACCGGATACGAGCAGTACTTC. It codes for CASSYSQGTGYEQYF.

The V gene is TRBV6-2 or TRBV6-3, the J gene TRBJ2-1, with 10 positions matching TRBD2. This CDR3 is 15 amino acids long. Germline V gene sequence: CDR1 MNHEY, CDR2 SVGEGT. Trimming cost V 4 bases and J 5 bases; bases outside gene matches: 5. CDR3 in DNA: TGTGCCAGCAGTTTCCGAGCGGGAGGGCACAATGAGCAGTTCTTC. This sequence encodes CASSFRAGGHNEQFF.